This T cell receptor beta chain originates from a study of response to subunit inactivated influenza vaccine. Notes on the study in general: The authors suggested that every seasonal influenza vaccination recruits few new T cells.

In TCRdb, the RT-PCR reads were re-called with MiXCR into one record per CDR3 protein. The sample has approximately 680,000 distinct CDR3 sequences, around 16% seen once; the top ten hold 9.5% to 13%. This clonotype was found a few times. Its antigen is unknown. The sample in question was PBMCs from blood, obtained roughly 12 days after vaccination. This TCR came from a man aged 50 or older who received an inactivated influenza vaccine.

The CDR3 is CASSILLTEAFF. The DNA of the CDR3 is TGTGCCAGCAGTATCCTTCTTACTGAAGCTTTCTTT. The chain employs TRBV6-1 and TRBJ1-1, with D unclear. This CDR3 contains 12 residues. V lost 5 bases and J lost 5, with 9 bases in between. Germline-derived CDR1 and CDR2 are MNHNS and SASEGT.